The 32 T cell receptor beta chains in this list originate from one sample, sequenced in a study of blood T cell repertoires in COVID-19. Only in-frame clones appear in the TCRdb table, and some are missing; sequencing was by immunoSEQ multiplex PCR. Here the sample spans approximately 82,000 clones, almost 85% being singletons. Sequencing input: peripheral blood. Every receptor here comes from a man in his forties or fifties with active or convalescent COVID-19.

The CDR3 reads CASSQTSGTGSYEQYF. DNA for the CDR3: TGTGCCAGCAGCCAAACCTCCGGGACAGGGTCCTACGAGCAGTACTTC. The J gene is TRBJ2-7, the V gene TRBV3-1 (or the pseudogene TRBV3-2), with 9 positions matching TRBD1. Germline assignment: CDR1 LGHDT and CDR2 YNNKEL (reference sequence). V dropped 2 bases and J dropped 1; count of bases not matched to a gene: 6. The CDR3 is made up of 16 amino acids.

The chain joins TRBV27 to TRBJ1-1; the match to TRBD1 covers 12 bases. In germline, CDR1 is MNHEY, CDR2 SMNVEV (reference sequence). This CDR3 region has 14 residues. J was trimmed by 11 bases and V by 4 bases; bases with no gene match: 8. The CDR3 here is CASSSPGQGAHAFF. CDR3 coding DNA: TGTGCCAGCAGTTCCCCGGGACAGGGGGCGCATGCTTTCTTT.

The sample holds one count of this clone. V is TRBV5-1 and J is TRBJ2-1; D uncertain. V was pared by 0 bases and J by 9 bases, with 10 bases between. This CDR3 has 13 residues. From germline, CDR1 is SGHRS and CDR2 YFSETQ. Here the CDR3 reads CASSLAGVVEQFF. The CDR3 DNA is TGCGCCAGCAGCTTGGCCGGAGTTGTTGAGCAGTTCTTC.

V gene TRBV29-1 combines with J gene TRBJ2-3; D is unclear. Between the trimmed V and J ends, which lost 6 bases and 0 bases, there was a span of 10 bases. Germline assignment: CDR1 SQVTM and CDR2 ANQGSEA. The CDR3 is 13 amino acids. CDR3 DNA: TGCAGCGTCCAACGTAGTAGCACAGATACGCAGTATTTT. Its protein product is CSVQRSSTDTQYF.

The V gene is TRBV4-3, the J gene TRBJ1-4, with 11 bases matching TRBD1. CDR1 and CDR2 from the germline V gene are LGHNA and YSLEER. V shed 0 bases, J shed 6 bases, and the junction held 6 bases outside the gene matches. The CDR3 is 17 amino acids. The CDR3 here is CASSQDTWDRGYEKLFF. CDR3 sequence (DNA): TGCGCCAGCAGCCAAGACACTTGGGACAGGGGGTATGAAAAACTGTTTTTT.

The chain employs TRBV18 and TRBJ2-5; a weak D match, TRBD2 (5 bases). Germline V gene sequence: CDR1 KGHSH, CDR2 LQKENI. V dropped 2 bases and J dropped 5 bases, with 9 bases sitting between them. The CDR3 spans 13 residues. The CDR3 DNA is TGTGCCAGCTCACCAATGGGAGACGAGACCCAGTACTTC. This sequence encodes CASSPMGDETQYF.

The chain has TRBV5-1 and TRBJ1-6; D ambiguous. Trimming pared 1 base from V and 4 bases from J, leaving 6 bases between. The germline CDR1 and CDR2 sequences are SGHRS and YFSETQ. The CDR3 is 14 residues long. CDR3 nucleotide sequence: TGCGCCAGCAGCTTGTCGGGATATAATTCACCCCTCCACTTT. Protein: CASSLSGYNSPLHF.

The CDR3 nucleotides are TGCGCCAGCAGCTTGGCTAGCGCAGATACGCAGTATTTT. Protein: CASSLASADTQYF. The chain combines TRBV5-1 with TRBJ2-3; D is possibly TRBD2 (6 bases). Germline assignment: CDR1 SGHRS and CDR2 YFSETQ. V shed 0 bases and J shed 4 bases, with 6 bases lying between them. CDR3 length: 13 residues.

The CDR3 sequence: CASRTGSSYNSPLHF. CDR3 DNA sequence: TGTGCCAGCAGAACAGGGAGCTCCTATAATTCACCCCTCCACTTT. V is TRBV21-1 and J is TRBJ1-6; TRBD1, as called in the table, went unchecked against the DNA. TRBV21-1 is a recognized pseudogene. The CDR3 covers 15 residues.

The chain recombines TRBV5-8 with TRBJ1-1, with TRBD1 matching 8 bases. The germline gives CDR1 SGHTS, CDR2 YDEGEE. The ends lost 2 bases at V and 2 bases at J; junction bases unmatched: 5. This CDR3 contains 15 residues. CDR3 residues: CASSFNRGTNTEAFF. CDR3 DNA: TGTGCCAGCAGCTTCAACAGGGGGACAAACACTGAAGCTTTCTTT.

CDR3 sequence reads: CASSIAGAGELFF. The CDR3 nucleotides are TGTGCCAGTAGTATAGCAGGGGCCGGGGAGCTGTTTTTT. The genes are TRBV19 and TRBJ2-2; maybe TRBD1 (6 bases). The CDR3 has 13 residues. Germline loops: CDR1 LNHDA, CDR2 SQIVND (reference sequence). V lost 1 base, J lost 6 bases, and 6 bases lay in between.

The chain carries TRBV19 and TRBJ1-6; 7 nucleotides align to TRBD1. This CDR3 is 14 amino acids long. Germline V CDR1 and CDR2: LNHDA, SQIVND (reference sequence). Unmatched junction bases numbered 5, after V lost 6 bases and J lost 6 bases. The CDR3 DNA sequence: TGTGCCAGTAGGCCGGACAGGACTAATTCACCCCTCCACTTT. It is translated as CASRPDRTNSPLHF.

This clone was seen only once. V is TRBV6-5 and J is TRBJ2-7; 8 positions match TRBD1. The CDR3 runs to 14 residues. Germline assignment: CDR1 MNHEY and CDR2 SVGAGI. With 6 bases clipped from V and 7 bases from J, the junction kept 11 bases outside the gene matches. CDR3 sequence reads: CASSRSTGGWEQYV. The CDR3 DNA follows: TGTGCCAGCAGCAGATCTACAGGGGGGTGGGAGCAGTACGTC.

The J gene is TRBJ2-3, the V gene TRBV28, with D possibly matching TRBD2 (5 bases). V was cut by 7 bases and J by 0 bases, with 14 bases left in between. CDR1 is MDHEN and CDR2 is SYDVKM in the germline V gene. The CDR3 runs to 15 residues. The CDR3: CASNRGIPSTDTQYF. The CDR3, as DNA: TGTGCCAGCAACCGAGGGATACCTAGCACAGATACGCAGTATTTT.

V gene TRBV27 combines with J gene TRBJ1-5; no firm D call. With 5 bases removed from V and 0 bases from J, the gap between germline ends came to 11 bases. CDR3 length: 15 residues. CDR1 is MNHEY and CDR2 is SMNVEV in the germline V gene (reference sequence). CDR3 sequence: CASSEQFYSNQPQHF. As DNA, the CDR3 is TGTGCCAGCAGTGAACAGTTTTATAGCAATCAGCCCCAGCATTTT.

The rearrangement joins TRBV9 to TRBJ1-2; a weak D match, TRBD1 (5 bases). The CDR3 is made up of 15 amino acids. The V end was cut by 4 bases, the J end by 0 bases, with 13 bases between. Germline V gene lookup returns CDR1 SGDLS and CDR2 YYNGEE. As DNA, the CDR3 is TGTGCCAGCAGCCCCCGGGGGGACCCTAACTATGGCTACACCTTC. Its translation is CASSPRGDPNYGYTF.

The rearrangement uses TRBV6-5 and TRBJ2-1; TRBD2 is a possible D gene (6 bases). The CDR3 contains 15 residues. The V end lost 6 bases, the J end lost 7 bases, and 19 bases lay between the germline ends. The germline V gene encodes CDR1 MNHEY and CDR2 SVGAGI. Here the CDR3 DNA reads TGTGCCAGCAGACCCGTGGTAGCGGTGAATAATGAGCAGTTCTTC. Its translation: CASRPVVAVNNEQFF.

The rearrangement links TRBV2 to TRBJ2-3; a possible D gene is TRBD1 (7 bases). V lost 1 base to trimming and J lost 5 bases, with 13 bases between them. Looked up from germline, CDR1 is SNHLY and CDR2 is FYNNEI. The CDR3 has 15 amino acids. The CDR3 spells CASSEEAGGLDTQYF. The CDR3 DNA follows: TGTGCCAGCAGTGAAGAGGCAGGGGGGTTAGATACGCAGTATTTT.

The chain is built from TRBV27 and TRBJ2-2; 7 bases are shared with TRBD2. From germline, CDR1 is MNHEY and CDR2 SMNVEV (reference sequence). The CDR3 runs to 15 residues. After removal of 3 bases from V and 4 bases from J, the junction contained 5 bases not matched to a gene. The CDR3 here is CASSFGGVGTGELFF. DNA of the CDR3: TGTGCCAGCAGTTTTGGGGGGGTAGGCACCGGGGAGCTGTTTTTT.

The chain is built from TRBV29-1 and TRBJ2-3; D is perhaps TRBD1 (5 bases). This CDR3 region has 12 residues. The ends were cut back, 4 bases at V and 10 bases at J, with 15 bases in the middle. CDR1 SQVTM and CDR2 ANQGSEA come from the germline V gene. CDR3 residues: CSVGRALGSQYF. The DNA of the CDR3 is TGCAGCGTTGGCAGGGCCTTAGGATCGCAGTATTTT.

The chain couples TRBV7-2 to TRBJ2-7; D gene uncertain. This CDR3 contains 11 residues. Trimming stripped 1 base from V and 4 bases from J, with 2 bases between. Looked up from germline, CDR1 is SGHTA and CDR2 is FQGNSA. The CDR3 is CASSLVYEQYF. DNA of the CDR3: TGTGCCAGCAGCTTAGTATACGAGCAGTACTTC.

The chain couples TRBV4-3 to TRBJ2-2; 9 bases map to TRBD1. Germline CDR1 LGHNA, CDR2 YSLEER. The CDR3 has 15 amino acids. J was trimmed by 1 base and V by 4 bases; bases with no gene match: 1. The CDR3 DNA reads TGCGCCAGCAGCCTGGGACAGGGGAACACCGGGGAGCTGTTTTTT. Its translation is CASSLGQGNTGELFF.

This clone was seen a handful of times. V usage is TRBV2 and J usage is TRBJ2-1; weak D call: TRBD1 (6 bases). The CDR3 extends over 11 amino acids. The germline V gene encodes CDR1 SNHLY and CDR2 FYNNEI. The V and J ends lost 7 bases and 8 bases respectively, with 9 bases between them. The CDR3, as DNA: TGTGCCAGCACGGCAGGGGATGAGCAGTTCTTC. It is translated as CASTAGDEQFF.

This clone was seen once. This chain connects TRBV5-1 to TRBJ2-1; 9 bases map to TRBD1. This CDR3 spans 15 amino acids. Germline CDR1 SGHRS, CDR2 YFSETQ. Trimming at V came to 1 base and at J to 7 bases, leaving 6 bases not matched to a gene. The CDR3, as DNA: TGCGCCAGCAGCTTGAGCGGACAGGGGAGTAATGAGCAGTTCTTC. Its translation is CASSLSGQGSNEQFF.

CDR3 region: CASSQDREAGRMNTEAFF. CDR3 coding DNA: TGTGCCAGCAGCCAAGATCGGGAGGCAGGGCGAATGAACACTGAAGCTTTCTTT. The chain employs TRBV3-1 (or the pseudogene TRBV3-2) and TRBJ1-1; D is possibly TRBD1 (5 bases). This CDR3 has 18 residues. Germline-derived CDR1 and CDR2 are LGHDT and YNNKEL (reference sequence). V lost 0 bases and J 0 bases, leaving 17 bases between the germline ends.

The chain combines TRBV24-1 with TRBJ1-2, with 7 bases aligning to TRBD1. Trimming removed 4 bases from V and 6 bases from J; junction bases left unmatched: 7. The CDR3 spans 14 residues. The germline CDR1 and CDR2 sequences are KGHDR and SFDVKD. The CDR3 DNA sequence: TGTGCCACCAGTGACATGGACAGGAGTAATGGCTACACCTTC. Its translation: CATSDMDRSNGYTF.

This sequence joins TRBV18 and TRBJ1-5, with D tentatively TRBD1 (5 bases). The CDR3 consists of 13 residues. With 0 bases removed from V and 7 bases from J, the gap between germline ends came to 7 bases. CDR1 is KGHSH and CDR2 is LQKENI in the germline V gene. The CDR3 spells CASSPPGGQPQHF. CDR3 nucleotides: TGTGCCAGCTCACCACCGGGGGGGCAGCCCCAGCATTTT.

The gene calls are TRBV27 and TRBJ2-5, with 11 bases aligning to TRBD2. V lost 2 bases to trimming and J lost 5 bases; unmatched junction nucleotides: 7. The germline V gene encodes CDR1 MNHEY and CDR2 SMNVEV (reference sequence). CDR3 length: 16 amino acids. Here the CDR3 reads CASSLGVAGGVETQYF. CDR3 nucleotide sequence: TGTGCCAGCAGTTTAGGGGTAGCGGGGGGGGTTGAGACCCAGTACTTC.

The chain is built from TRBV2 and TRBJ2-6; the match to TRBD2 covers 12 bases. The V and J ends lost 7 bases and 0 bases, in that order; junction bases with no gene match: 4. Per the germline V gene, CDR1 is SNHLY and CDR2 is FYNNEI. The CDR3 runs to 17 residues. The CDR3 region has the DNA TGTGCCAGCATGGGACTAGCGGGTCCCTCTGGGGCCAACGTCCTGACTTTC. Amino acids: CASMGLAGPSGANVLTF.

The chain couples TRBV6-5 to TRBJ2-5; 10 nucleotides agree with TRBD2. V gave up 5 bases and J gave up 2 bases; unmatched junction bases: 5. This CDR3 comprises 15 residues. The V gene's germline CDR1 is MNHEY and CDR2 SVGAGI. CDR3 bases: TGTGCCAGCAGTCCATTAGCGGGGGGACAAGAGACCCAGTACTTC. Translation gives CASSPLAGGQETQYF.

The sample holds a few counts of this clone. V gene TRBV19 combines with J gene TRBJ1-5; D might be TRBD1 (6 bases). The CDR3 consists of 17 residues. The germline V gene encodes CDR1 LNHDA and CDR2 SQIVND (reference sequence). V lost 4 bases, J lost 2 bases, and 18 bases lay in between. The CDR3 bases are TGTGCCAGTAGTACAAGAGGGGGTGAAAGGCGCAATCAGCCCCAGCATTTT. It codes for CASSTRGGERRNQPQHF.

The rearrangement uses TRBV12-3 or TRBV12-4 and TRBJ2-7; no reliable D call. The CDR3 totals 13 residues. V gave up 3 bases and J gave up 6 bases, with 12 bases separating them. The chain's CDR3 is CASSLGPISEQYV. The CDR3 coding sequence is TGTGCCAGCAGTTTGGGCCCGATTTCCGAGCAGTACGTC.